The 27 T cell receptor beta chains reported below all come from one sample, sequenced in a study of blood T cell repertoires in COVID-19. The protocol was immunoSEQ multiplex PCR, while the TCRdb copy is restricted to in-frame clones and leaves out a portion. The sample has roughly 14,000 clones; approximately 86% are singletons. Sequenced: peripheral blood. These receptors all stem from a human donor in a cohort sampled during active COVID-19.

The chain employs TRBV18 and TRBJ1-5; 9 bases match TRBD1. This CDR3 comprises 15 residues. CDR1 KGHSH and CDR2 LQKENI come from the germline V gene. The J segment lost 4 bases and the V segment lost 3 bases, leaving 4 bases of the junction unmatched. This CDR3 reads CASSPRDRENQPQHF. As DNA, the CDR3 is TGTGCCAGCTCACCCCGGGACAGGGAAAATCAGCCCCAGCATTTT.

The V and J genes are TRBV10-3 and TRBJ2-3; 7 nucleotides line up with TRBD1. This CDR3 is built from 17 residues. The ends lost 3 bases at V and 0 bases at J; junction bases unmatched: 9. Germline loops: CDR1 ENHRY, CDR2 SYGVKD. Written as DNA, the CDR3 is TGTGCCATCAGTGACCCCGGGACAGCCACTAGCACAGATACGCAGTATTTT. Its translation: CAISDPGTATSTDTQYF.

In this sample, this clone turned up once. The chain combines TRBV18 with TRBJ2-5, with 14 bases matching TRBD2. V was clipped by 1 base and J by 3 bases; unmatched bases: 7. Per the germline V gene, CDR1 is KGHSH and CDR2 is LQKENI. This CDR3 comprises 18 residues. In nucleotides, the CDR3 is TGTGCCAGCTCACCACAGCAACCGACTAGCGGGGGGGAAGAGACCCAGTACTTC. Translated: CASSPQQPTSGGEETQYF.

The V gene is TRBV5-1, the J gene TRBJ2-7; 10 bases are shared with TRBD1. CDR3 length: 14 amino acids. Germline V gene lookup returns CDR1 SGHRS and CDR2 YFSETQ. With V trimmed by 4 bases and J by 2 bases, 3 bases remained unmatched. As DNA, the CDR3 is TGCGCCAGCAGCAATGGACAGGGGGCCTACGAGCAGTACTTC. It specifies CASSNGQGAYEQYF.

The V and J genes are TRBV18 and TRBJ2-6, with TRBD1 identical over 11 bases. The V gene end was trimmed by 0 bases and the J gene end by 4 bases; junction bases not matched to a gene: 14. This CDR3 has 21 amino acids. Germline V lookup: CDR1 KGHSH, CDR2 LQKENI. In nucleotides, the CDR3 is TGTGCCAGCTCACCACCGATTCGGACAGGGGGCGCGGCTCCCGGGGCCAACGTCCTGACTTTC. Its translation is CASSPPIRTGGAAPGANVLTF.

This sequence joins TRBV9 and TRBJ2-7; TRBD1 matches at 12 bases. Germline CDR1 and CDR2: SGDLS and YYNGEE. The CDR3 is 17 residues long. V gave up 4 bases and J gave up 1 base; unmatched junction bases: 9. Here the CDR3 reads CASSPQSGQGASYEQYF. Written as DNA, the CDR3 is TGTGCCAGCAGCCCCCAATCGGGACAGGGGGCGTCCTACGAGCAGTACTTC.

V gene TRBV25-1 combines with J gene TRBJ1-2, with a tentative D call TRBD1 (6 bases). V dropped 6 bases and J dropped 8 bases, with 13 bases sitting between them. Germline values: CDR1 MGHDK, CDR2 SYGVNS. The CDR3 consists of 12 residues. CDR3 amino acids: CASRRGGRGYTF. CDR3 sequence (DNA): TGTGCCAGCAGGCGAGGGGGACGGGGCTACACCTTC.

This rearrangement joins TRBV9 to TRBJ1-5; D may be TRBD1 (5 bases). V was pared by 3 bases and J by 6 bases, with 13 bases between. This CDR3 is built from 14 residues. Germline loops: CDR1 SGDLS, CDR2 YYNGEE. CDR3 DNA: TGTGCCAGCAGCGGTGGGGGGAAAAGTCAGCCCCAGCATTTT. Its translation is CASSGGGKSQPQHF.

This chain links TRBV5-6 with TRBJ2-1; 9 bases agree with TRBD1. Losses at the gene ends were 5 bases for V and 4 bases for J; bases not matched to a gene: 7. The CDR3 loop spans 15 amino acids. Germline V CDR1 and CDR2: SGHDT, YYEEEE. The CDR3 coding sequence is TGTGCCAGCAGGAGGAGGGGACAGGGTTACAATGAGCAGTTCTTC. Protein: CASRRRGQGYNEQFF.

The chain has TRBV4-2 and TRBJ2-3, with 15 bases lining up with TRBD2. This CDR3 comprises 17 residues. The J segment lost 3 bases and the V segment lost 0 bases, leaving 1 base of the junction unmatched. CDR1 and CDR2 from the germline V gene are LGHNA and YNFKEQ. CDR3 bases: TGTGCCAGCAGCCAAGAGGGACTAGCGGGGGGAACAGATACGCAGTATTTT. It yields the protein CASSQEGLAGGTDTQYF.

This clone came up a few times. The gene calls are TRBV6-6 and TRBJ1-6; 9 nucleotides match TRBD1. The J segment lost 9 bases and the V segment lost 5 bases, leaving 5 bases of the junction unmatched. This CDR3 contains 14 residues. From germline, CDR1 is MNHNY and CDR2 SVGAGI (reference sequence). The CDR3: CASSTGTGSSPLHF. The DNA of the CDR3 is TGTGCCAGCAGTACCGGGACAGGGTCTTCACCCCTCCACTTT.

This chain connects TRBV7-2 to TRBJ1-5, with TRBD1 matching 12 bases. Per the germline V gene, CDR1 is SGHTA and CDR2 is FQGNSA. Trimming took 5 bases from V and 6 from J; bases not matched to a gene: 5. The CDR3 covers 15 residues. The CDR3 spells CASSLGTGGGQPQHF. The CDR3 nucleotides read TGTGCCAGCAGCCTGGGGACAGGGGGCGGTCAGCCCCAGCATTTT.

V is TRBV6-6 and J is TRBJ2-1, with D perhaps matching TRBD2 (6 bases). Trimming took off 7 bases at V and 0 bases at J, with 16 bases between the two ends. The CDR3 spans 16 residues. Per germline, CDR1 MNHNY and CDR2 SVGAGI (reference sequence). In DNA, the CDR3 is TGTGCCAGCATCTCAACCCTGGGGGGCTCCTACAATGAGCAGTTCTTC. Amino acids: CASISTLGGSYNEQFF.

J is TRBJ2-7 and V is TRBV7-9, with D maybe TRBD2 (6 bases). This CDR3 has 13 residues. The germline V gene has CDR1 SEHNR and CDR2 FQNEAQ (reference sequence). V was cut by 5 bases and J by 9 bases, with 17 bases left in between. Here the CDR3 reads CASSRASGSGQYF. CDR3 in DNA: TGTGCCAGCAGCCGCGCGAGCGGGTCCGGGCAGTACTTC.

This chain joins TRBV9 and TRBJ1-1, with no clear D. CDR3 length equals 14 residues. Between the trimmed V and J ends, which lost 3 bases and 4 bases, there was a span of 13 bases. CDR1 SGDLS and CDR2 YYNGEE come from the germline V gene. CDR3 in DNA: TGTGCCAGCAGCGCAGGCCTGAGTACCACTGAAGCTTTCTTT. It is translated as CASSAGLSTTEAFF.

V is TRBV7-2 and J is TRBJ2-1; 10 bases match TRBD2. CDR3 length: 14 amino acids. Looked up from germline, CDR1 is SGHTA and CDR2 is FQGNSA. J gave up 7 bases and V 7 bases, and 7 bases lay outside the gene matches. The CDR3 is CASIIPTSGNEQFF. The CDR3, as DNA: TGTGCCAGCATCATACCGACTAGCGGGAATGAGCAGTTCTTC. Full variable domain (missing parts from reference TRBV7-2 and TRBJ2-1): GAGVSQSPSNKVTEKGKDVELRCDPISGHTALYWYRQSLGQGLEFLIYFQGNSAPDKSGLPSDRFSAERTGGSVSTLTIQRTQQEDSAVYLCASIIPTSGNEQFFGPGTRLTVL.

The rearrangement uses TRBV15 and TRBJ2-1; TRBD2 aligns across 8 bases. The V gene's germline CDR1 is LNHNV and CDR2 YYDKDF (reference sequence). V was pared by 5 bases and J by 0 bases, with 9 bases of the junction left unmatched. This CDR3 spans 17 amino acids. CDR3 protein: CATSASSGGRSYNEQFF. In nucleotides, the CDR3 is TGTGCCACCAGCGCATCGAGCGGGGGTCGCTCCTACAATGAGCAGTTCTTC.

The rearrangement uses TRBV7-3 and TRBJ2-2, with TRBD1 matching 10 bases. The CDR3 is 17 residues long. Germline V CDR1 and CDR2: SGHTA, FQGTGA. V lost 5 bases, J lost 7 bases, and 13 bases stayed unmatched. The CDR3 loop is CASSPGTLDRGGGELFF. The DNA for the CDR3 is TGTGCCAGCAGCCCCGGGACCCTGGACAGGGGGGGCGGGGAGCTGTTTTTT.

The chain has TRBV11-3 and TRBJ2-1, with 7 bases identical to TRBD1. The germline gives CDR1 SGHNT, CDR2 YENEEA. V lost 5 bases and J lost 2; bases outside the gene matches: 6. The CDR3 is 15 amino acids. CDR3 sequence reads: CASSREGAAYNEQFF. The CDR3 DNA is TGTGCCAGCAGCCGAGAGGGGGCGGCCTACAATGAGCAGTTCTTC.

The rearrangement joins TRBV6-5 to TRBJ2-7; weak D call: TRBD2 (5 bases). Germline V gives CDR1 MNHEY, CDR2 SVGAGI. V was clipped by 11 bases and J by 2 bases, with 10 bases between them. The CDR3 is 11 residues long. The CDR3 region has the DNA TGTGCCGTCGGGGAAACCTACGAGCAGTACTTC. Its translation: CAVGETYEQYF.

This clone was detected once. The chain has TRBV19 and TRBJ1-2, with 7 bases aligning to TRBD1. The CDR3 is made up of 15 amino acids. Trimming took 4 bases from V and 4 from J; bases not matched to a gene: 9. The germline V gene has CDR1 LNHDA and CDR2 SQIVND (reference sequence). The CDR3 DNA sequence: TGTGCCAGTAGTAGGGGACCGGGACAGAGCTATGGCTACACCTTC. This gives the protein CASSRGPGQSYGYTF. The full variable domain, with the rest looked up from reference TRBV19 and TRBJ1-2, is DGGITQSPKYLFRKEGQNVTLSCEQNLNHDAMYWYRQDPGQGLRLIYYSQIVNDFQKGDIAEGYSVSREKKESFPLTVTSAQKNPTAFYLCASSRGPGQSYGYTFGSGTRLTVV.

The chain couples TRBV10-3 to TRBJ2-3; TRBD1 aligns across 11 bases. Unmatched junction bases numbered 11, after V lost 7 bases and J lost 8 bases. CDR3 size: 15 residues. The germline gives CDR1 ENHRY, CDR2 SYGVKD. Written as DNA, the CDR3 is TGTGCCATCACTCAACAAGGACAGGGGGCGGGTACGCAGTATTTT. As protein: CAITQQGQGAGTQYF.

This sequence joins TRBV7-2 and TRBJ2-2; 7 bases are a match to TRBD1. The V segment lost 4 bases and the J segment 10 bases; nucleotides outside the gene matches: 9. Germline V gene sequence: CDR1 SGHTA, CDR2 FQGNSA. This CDR3 region has 14 residues. In DNA, the CDR3 is TGTGCCAGCAGCTCGGGACAGTCCCTGTCGGAGCTGTTTTTT. As protein: CASSSGQSLSELFF.

This clone was counted a single time. This rearrangement joins TRBV10-3 to TRBJ1-1; D not resolved. Germline CDR1 and CDR2: ENHRY and SYGVKD. The V end was cut by 8 bases, the J end by 4 bases, with 14 bases between. This CDR3 is built from 13 residues. The CDR3 DNA sequence: TGTGCCATCGGGAGGGCTGGGAGCACTGAAGCTTTCTTT. Residues: CAIGRAGSTEAFF.

This sequence joins TRBV5-1 and TRBJ2-1, with TRBD1 matching 7 bases. The CDR3 loop spans 14 amino acids. Per the germline V gene, CDR1 is SGHRS and CDR2 is YFSETQ. V shed 0 bases and J 4 bases; nucleotides not matched to a gene: 1. The CDR3 coding sequence is TGCGCCAGCAGCTTGGGCAGGGGGTACAATGAGCAGTTCTTC. This translates into CASSLGRGYNEQFF.

The V and J genes are TRBV7-2 and TRBJ1-1; TRBD1 is a possible D gene (5 bases). V was clipped by 6 bases and J by 3 bases, with 14 bases between them. This CDR3 is built from 14 residues. Per the germline V gene, CDR1 is SGHTA and CDR2 is FQGNSA. CDR3 protein: CASSFSGADTEAFF. Here the CDR3 DNA reads TGTGCCAGCAGTTTTAGCGGGGCCGACACTGAAGCTTTCTTT.

This chain joins TRBV5-1 and TRBJ1-6, with TRBD1 as a possible D gene (5 bases). This CDR3 region has 15 residues. Germline CDR1 is SGHRS and CDR2 is YFSETQ. V lost 0 bases to trimming and J lost 5 bases, with 9 bases between them. Here the CDR3 reads CASSLVAGNNSPLHF. The CDR3 DNA follows: TGCGCCAGCAGCTTGGTCGCAGGGAATAATTCACCCCTCCACTTT.